This T cell receptor (beta chain) was sequenced during a study of CD8 T cells in Susac syndrome. The wider study: Treatment at blood withdrawal was none, corticosteroids, or intravenous immunoglobulin alone in Susac syndrome patients.

About this clonotype itself: The target antigen is unknown.

An amount of RNA that ranged from roughly 0.5 to 1 ug was reverse transcribed with random hexamers. TCRdb fed the immunoSEQ multiplex PCR reads into MiXCR, producing one record per CDR3 protein. Of around 200,000 distinct CDR3 sequences listed, approximately 95% are singletons. Whole-study results and caveats: Susac CD8+ cells expanded clonally the most in TEMRA cells and in active patients. TCR sequencing and HLA analysis covered a relatively small number of individuals.

Sequencing used CD8+ T cells from PBMCs. The receptor was isolated from a human donor with Susac syndrome.

CDR3 protein: CATSVLAGDLSEQFF. In nucleotides, the CDR3 is TGTGCCACCAGTGTGCTAGCGGGAGACCTCTCGGAGCAGTTCTTC. The chain links TRBV24-1 to TRBJ2-1, with 10 bases fitting TRBD2. The junction had 10 bases not matched to a gene; V was cut back by 5 bases and J by 10 bases. Germline CDR1 KGHDR, CDR2 SFDVKD. This CDR3 region has 15 residues.